This T cell receptor beta chain was captured in a study of OX40 agonist ivuxolimab in advanced cancers. In the case of this clone: Its antigen is currently unknown.

Study observations and caveats: Patients who responded partially at 0.1-3.0 mg/kg showed clonal expansion ranking among the lowest. CD8+ T cells averaged more expanded clones than CD4+.

The CDR3 has 12 residues. CDR1 and CDR2 (germline): ENHRY, SYGVKD. Trimming removed 11 bases from V and 7 bases from J, with 17 bases in between. The repertoire was sequenced with immunoSEQ multiplex PCR; TCRdb's copy has only in-frame clones and lacks some. The sample contains 70,000 to 80,000 clones, approximately 94% of which appear only once. The input for sequencing was CD4+ or CD8+ T cells sorted from blood, taken in a trial of the OX40 agonist ivuxolimab. This clonotype was sampled from an adult with an advanced solid tumor such as melanoma, head and neck, liver or kidney cancer. The chain has TRBV10-3 and TRBJ1-1; a weak D match, TRBD1 (6 bases). This CDR3 reads CAADSGTIEAFF. The DNA for the CDR3 is TGTGCCGCCGACTCCGGGACAATTGAAGCTTTCTTT.